This T cell receptor (beta chain) was sequenced during a study of blood T cell repertoires in COVID-19. The germline V gene encodes CDR1 LNHDA and CDR2 SQIVND (reference sequence). The V segment lost 5 bases and the J segment 3 bases; nucleotides outside the gene matches: 12. CDR3 length: 18 residues. Source study methods: Using reference gene primer amplification, nucleated cell counts were estimated. Data came from immunoSEQ multiplex PCR; TCRdb stores just in-frame clones and leaves some out. D and trimming come from the DNA, and the V and J calls and clone size come from that table. The sample carries about 160,000 clones, approximately 80% recorded once.

Sequenced input: peripheral blood. The chain joins TRBV19 to TRBJ1-5; 11 nucleotides align to TRBD1. This receptor was taken from a woman older than 75 with acute or convalescent COVID-19. For the CDR3, the DNA is TGTGCCAGTAGTCCACGGACAGGGGGCGCTTCCCACAATCAGCCCCAGCATTTT. Translated, it gives CASSPRTGGASHNQPQHF.